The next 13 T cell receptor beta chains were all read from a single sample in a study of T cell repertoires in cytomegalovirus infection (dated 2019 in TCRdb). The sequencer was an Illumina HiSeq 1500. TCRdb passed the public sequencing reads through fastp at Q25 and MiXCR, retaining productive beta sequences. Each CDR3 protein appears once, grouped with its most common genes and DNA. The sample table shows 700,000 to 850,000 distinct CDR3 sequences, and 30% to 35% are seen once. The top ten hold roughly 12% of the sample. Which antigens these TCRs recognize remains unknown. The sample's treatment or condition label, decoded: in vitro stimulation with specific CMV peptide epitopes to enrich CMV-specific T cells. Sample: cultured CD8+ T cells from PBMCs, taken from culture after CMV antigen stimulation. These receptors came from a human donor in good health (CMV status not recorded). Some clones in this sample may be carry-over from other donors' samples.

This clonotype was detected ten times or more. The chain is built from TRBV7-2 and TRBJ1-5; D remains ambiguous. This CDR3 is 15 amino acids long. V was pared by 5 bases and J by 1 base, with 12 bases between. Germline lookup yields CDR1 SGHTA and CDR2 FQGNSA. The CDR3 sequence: CASSVQHLSNQPQHF. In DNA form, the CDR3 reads TGTGCCAGCAGCGTTCAGCACCTCAGCAATCAGCCCCAGCATTTT.

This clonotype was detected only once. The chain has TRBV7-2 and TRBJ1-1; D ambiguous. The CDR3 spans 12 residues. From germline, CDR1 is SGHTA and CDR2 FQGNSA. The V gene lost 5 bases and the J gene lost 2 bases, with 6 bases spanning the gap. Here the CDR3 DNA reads TGTACCAGCAGCCTCTTTAACACTGAAGCTTTCTTT. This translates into CTSSLFNTEAFF.

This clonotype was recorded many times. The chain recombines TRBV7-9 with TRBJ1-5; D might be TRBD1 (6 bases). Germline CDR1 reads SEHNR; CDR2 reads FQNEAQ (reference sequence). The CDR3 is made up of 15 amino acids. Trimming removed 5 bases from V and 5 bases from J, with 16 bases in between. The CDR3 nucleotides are TGTGCCAGCAGCACCGGGACAACCGTGGATCAGCCCCAGCATTTT. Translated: CASSTGTTVDQPQHF. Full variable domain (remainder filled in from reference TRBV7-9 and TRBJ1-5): DTGVSQNPRHKITKRGQNVTFRCDPISEHNRLYWYRQTLGQGPEFLTYFQNEAQLEKSRLLSDRFSAERPKGSFSTLEIQRTEQGDSAMYLCASSTGTTVDQPQHFGDGTRLSIL.

CDR3 bases: TGTGCCAGTAACGGCAGCCCTACCAACTATGGCTACACCTTC. Its protein is CASNGSPTNYGYTF. This chain connects TRBV19 to TRBJ1-2; D is ambiguous. V was cut by 7 bases and J by 2 bases, with 14 bases left in between. The length of the CDR3 is 14 residues. Germline loops: CDR1 LNHDA, CDR2 SQIVND (reference sequence).

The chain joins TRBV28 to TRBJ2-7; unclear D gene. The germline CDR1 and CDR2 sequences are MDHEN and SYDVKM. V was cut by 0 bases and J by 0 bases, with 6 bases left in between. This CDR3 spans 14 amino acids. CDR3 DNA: TGTGCCAGCAGTTTATGGGGTAGCTCCTACGAGCAGTACGTC. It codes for CASSLWGSSYEQYV.

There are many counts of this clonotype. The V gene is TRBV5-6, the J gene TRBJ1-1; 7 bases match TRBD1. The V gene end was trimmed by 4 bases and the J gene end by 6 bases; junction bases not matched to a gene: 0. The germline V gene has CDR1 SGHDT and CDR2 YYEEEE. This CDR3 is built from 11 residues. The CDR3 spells CASSGTAEAFF. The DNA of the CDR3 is TGTGCCAGCAGCGGGACAGCTGAAGCTTTCTTT.

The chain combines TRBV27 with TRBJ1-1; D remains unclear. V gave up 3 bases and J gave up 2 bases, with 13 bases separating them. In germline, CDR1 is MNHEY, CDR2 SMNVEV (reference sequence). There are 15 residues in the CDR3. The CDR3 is CASSFWAGTNTEAFF. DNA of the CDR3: TGTGCCAGCAGTTTTTGGGCAGGAACTAACACTGAAGCTTTCTTT.

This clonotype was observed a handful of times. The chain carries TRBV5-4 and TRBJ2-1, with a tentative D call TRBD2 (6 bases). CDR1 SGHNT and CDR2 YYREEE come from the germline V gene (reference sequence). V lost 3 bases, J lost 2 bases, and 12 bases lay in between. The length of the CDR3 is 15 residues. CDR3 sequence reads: CASSSGTHTYNEQFF. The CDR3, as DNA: TGTGCCAGCAGCTCCGGGACTCATACCTACAATGAGCAGTTCTTC.

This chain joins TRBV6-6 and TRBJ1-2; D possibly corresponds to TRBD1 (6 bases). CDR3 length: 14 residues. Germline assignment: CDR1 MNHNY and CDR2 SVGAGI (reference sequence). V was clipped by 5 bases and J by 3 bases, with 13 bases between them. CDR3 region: CASSLRQEDYGYTF. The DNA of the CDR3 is TGTGCCAGCAGTCTTCGACAGGAGGACTATGGCTACACCTTC.

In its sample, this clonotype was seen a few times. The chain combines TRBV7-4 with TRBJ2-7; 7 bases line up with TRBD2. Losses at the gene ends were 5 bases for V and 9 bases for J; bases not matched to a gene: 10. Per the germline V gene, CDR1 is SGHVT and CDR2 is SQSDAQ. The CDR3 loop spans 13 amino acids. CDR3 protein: CASSPPGGWWQYF. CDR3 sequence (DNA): TGTGCCAGCAGCCCCCCGGGGGGTTGGTGGCAGTACTTC.

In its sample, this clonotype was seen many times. The CDR3 region is CASSTLWRGSSNSGANVLTF. DNA for the CDR3: TGTGCCAGCAGCACCCTGTGGCGGGGCTCTAGTAACTCTGGGGCCAACGTCCTGACTTTC. The chain is built from TRBV7-6 and TRBJ2-6, with TRBD2 as a possible D gene (6 bases). V lost 5 bases and J lost 0, with 23 bases in between. Per the germline V gene, CDR1 is SGHVS and CDR2 is FNYEAQ. The CDR3 is made up of 20 amino acids.

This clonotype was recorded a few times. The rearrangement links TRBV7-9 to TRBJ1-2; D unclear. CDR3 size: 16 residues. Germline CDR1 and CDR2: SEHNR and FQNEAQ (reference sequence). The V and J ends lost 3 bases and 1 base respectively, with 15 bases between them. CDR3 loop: CASSFVGRKLNYGYTF. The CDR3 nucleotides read TGTGCCAGCAGCTTCGTTGGCAGGAAACTTAACTATGGCTACACCTTC.

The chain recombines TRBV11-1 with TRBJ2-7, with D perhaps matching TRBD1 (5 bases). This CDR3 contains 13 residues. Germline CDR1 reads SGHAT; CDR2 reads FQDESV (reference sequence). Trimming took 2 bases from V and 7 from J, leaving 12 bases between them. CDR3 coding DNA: TGTGCCAGCAGCTTAAGTCCGACAGAAGAGCAGTACGTC. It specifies CASSLSPTEEQYV.